This TCR beta chain came from a study of T cell clusters in autoimmune cytopenias. TRB amplification used approximately 250 ng of peripheral blood genomic DNA. Multiplex touch-down PCR amplified TRB using TRB-A and TRB-B pools in one tube. TCRdb reprocessed the multiplex PCR reads and keeps a single row for each CDR3 protein, giving no DNA. Its table records 8,300 or so distinct CDR3 sequences. This CDR3 is built from 14 residues. In germline, CDR1 is DFQATT, CDR2 SNEGSKA (reference sequence). Broader study findings: The cluster-lack signature was not seen for secondary cytopenia versus chronic lymphocytic leukemia. Clustering suggested that physiological T cell clusters were missing in primary autoimmune cytopenia patients. No experiment has yet validated the function of the T cell clusters defined in silico.

This clonotype is deemed medium-sized by its frequency. Its antigen remains unknown. The gene calls are TRBV20-1 and TRBJ2-7; TCRdb proposes TRBD1, but this gene call is untestable without DNA. Sequenced input: peripheral blood. The sequence was collected from a human donor with an autoimmune cytopenia or autoimmune hepatitis (not recorded which). CDR3 in amino acids: CSATGEQGFYEQYF.